Following are 15 T cell receptor beta chains from one sample sequenced in a study of Ad26.COV2.S vaccination and SARS-CoV-2 variants. Assay: immunoSEQ multiplex PCR; the TCRdb copy retains only in-frame clones and omits some. Of 300,000 to 400,000 clones listed, roughly 87% are singletons. Treatment described: roughly 18 received Ad26.COV2.S at low or high dose, single or two shots; about 5 received placebo; per-sample allocation not given. The samples were gathered on day 63 after the first injection of vaccine or placebo. The sequencing here drew on peripheral blood, taken in a trial of Ad26.COV2.S vaccine versus placebo. The origin of the receptors is a person between 18 and 60 years old who received the Ad26.COV2.S COVID-19 vaccine or a placebo.

The count of this clone is one. The chain has TRBV7-9 and TRBJ2-1; a possible D gene is TRBD1 (5 bases). The CDR3 runs to 12 residues. The V end lost 8 bases, the J end lost 5 bases, and 10 bases lay between the germline ends. CDR1 is SEHNR, CDR2 FQNEAQ, per germline (reference sequence). DNA of the CDR3: TGTGCCAGCGGGTGGACACACAATGAGCAGTTCTTC. This codes for CASGWTHNEQFF.

This chain links TRBV7-3 with TRBJ2-3, with 9 bases identical to TRBD2. The germline CDR1 and CDR2 sequences are SGHTA and FQGTGA. The V segment lost 4 bases and the J segment 7 bases; nucleotides outside the gene matches: 15. The CDR3 runs 17 residues. The CDR3 here is CASSSTGAAGGSYTQYF. As DNA, the CDR3 is TGTGCCAGCAGCTCAACTGGGGCAGCGGGGGGATCTTATACGCAGTATTTT.

The V gene is TRBV11-2, the J gene TRBJ2-7; TRBD2 might be the D (6 bases). The CDR3 consists of 14 residues. CDR1 and CDR2 from the germline V gene are SGHAT and FQNNGV. V lost 7 bases and J 4 bases, leaving 17 bases between the germline ends. CDR3 residues: CASNGPGLPYEQYF. CDR3 nucleotide sequence: TGTGCCAGCAACGGTCCGGGACTGCCTTACGAGCAGTACTTC.

The chain combines TRBV7-9 with TRBJ1-4; 7 bases are shared with TRBD1. Germline trimming cut 4 bases from V and 6 bases from J; bases unmatched to any gene: 11. The CDR3 spans 16 residues. Germline CDR1 and CDR2: SEHNR and FQNEAQ (reference sequence). The CDR3 loop reads CASSSPGGGGDEKLFF. The CDR3 region has the DNA TGTGCCAGCAGCTCCCCAGGGGGGGGCGGGGATGAAAAACTGTTTTTT.

This clone was found a few times. The V and J genes are TRBV18 and TRBJ1-1; D remains ambiguous. Germline V gene lookup returns CDR1 KGHSH and CDR2 LQKENI. The CDR3 is 13 residues long. Trimming pared 3 bases from V and 6 bases from J, leaving 11 bases between. Here the CDR3 reads CASSPESWAEAFF. CDR3 sequence (DNA): TGTGCCAGCTCACCGGAGAGTTGGGCTGAAGCTTTCTTT.

The table lists this clone with a few counts. The rearrangement joins TRBV9 to TRBJ1-2; no reliable D call. CDR1 is SGDLS and CDR2 is YYNGEE in the germline V gene. This CDR3 is built from 15 residues. Trimming pared 4 bases from V and 5 bases from J, leaving 18 bases between. The CDR3 nucleotides read TGTGCCAGCAGCAGGGATTTAAGAGACCCTTATGGCTACACCTTC. Protein: CASSRDLRDPYGYTF.

The chain carries TRBV6-6 and TRBJ2-2; D perhaps matches TRBD2 (6 bases). This CDR3 is built from 14 residues. V was clipped by 1 base and J by 6 bases, with 9 bases between them. CDR1 is MNHNY and CDR2 is SVGAGI in the germline V gene (reference sequence). CDR3 protein: CASSYYGGPGELFF. The CDR3 DNA reads as TGTGCCAGCAGTTACTACGGGGGTCCCGGGGAGCTGTTTTTT.

The chain is built from TRBV2 and TRBJ1-1; D call uncertain. The CDR3 spans 13 residues. The germline gives CDR1 SNHLY, CDR2 FYNNEI. V lost 2 bases to trimming and J lost 3 bases, with 7 bases between them. CDR3 sequence (DNA): TGTGCCAGCAGTGAATCTGGGGACACTGAAGCTTTCTTT. It yields the protein CASSESGDTEAFF.

This clone occurred once. This chain joins TRBV2 and TRBJ2-7; D is ambiguous. Germline CDR1 SNHLY, CDR2 FYNNEI. V was shortened by 2 bases and J by 5 bases, with 10 bases between the two germline ends. This CDR3 has 13 residues. CDR3 in amino acids: CASSEPPGHEQYF. DNA for the CDR3: TGTGCCAGCAGTGAACCCCCTGGGCACGAGCAGTACTTC. Using reference TRBV2 and TRBJ2-7 for the parts outside the CDR3, the full variable domain is EPEVTQTPSHQVTQMGQEVILRCVPISNHLYFYWYRQILGQKVEFLVSFYNNEISEKSEIFDDQFSVERPDGSNFTLKIRSTKLEDSAMYFCASSEPPGHEQYFGPGTRLTVT.

This rearrangement joins TRBV5-4 to TRBJ1-2, with D hard to call. The germline CDR1 and CDR2 sequences are SGHNT and YYREEE (reference sequence). There are 13 residues in the CDR3. Deletions cut 1 base from V and 1 base from J, with 5 bases between. The CDR3 sequence: CASSLLNNYGYTF. DNA of the CDR3: TGTGCCAGCAGCTTGCTCAATAACTATGGCTACACCTTC. Full variable domain (outside the CDR3, taken from reference TRBV5-4 and TRBJ1-2): ETGVTQSPTHLIKTRGQQVTLRCSSQSGHNTVSWYQQALGQGPQFIFQYYREEENGRGNFPPRFSGLQFPNYSSELNVNALELDDSALYLCASSLLNNYGYTFGSGTRLTVV.

The table lists this clone with a count of one. The chain uses TRBV2 and TRBJ1-1; D not certain. From germline, CDR1 is SNHLY and CDR2 FYNNEI. The V and J ends lost 9 bases and 2 bases respectively, with 13 bases between them. There are 13 residues in the CDR3. The CDR3 DNA reads as TGTGCCAGGATCCAGCCTATCAACACTGAAGCTTTCTTT. It translates to CARIQPINTEAFF.

By share, this clone counts as medium-sized. CDR3 amino acids: CASSIEEVQPQHF. The CDR3 bases are TGTGCCAGTAGTATAGAGGAGGTACAGCCCCAGCATTTT. The rearrangement joins TRBV19 to TRBJ1-5, with D unresolved. Germline V CDR1 and CDR2: LNHDA, SQIVND (reference sequence). The CDR3 is 13 residues long. V gave up 0 bases and J gave up 7 bases, with 7 bases separating them.

This clone occurred a few times. The rearrangement uses TRBV12-3 or TRBV12-4 and TRBJ1-1; unclear D gene. The CDR3 has 12 amino acids. Trimming left V 5 bases short and J 2 bases short, with 6 bases between. CDR3 in DNA: TGTGCCAGCAGTCTAGTCAACACTGAAGCTTTCTTT. This gives the protein CASSLVNTEAFF.

Comments on this clone: Sequence at one end of the junction differs from germline and may be a read error. V and J are TRBV10-3 and TRBJ1-1; D might be TRBD1 (6 bases). CDR3 length equals 13 residues. Germline-derived CDR1 and CDR2 are ENHRY and SYGVKD. CDR3 coding DNA: TGTGCCACCGGGGGCGGGGAAATCCATGAAGTTTTCTTT. This sequence encodes CATGGGEIHEVFF.

This clone showed up just a few times. This chain connects TRBV9 to TRBJ2-2; TRBD2 agrees at 9 bases. Unmatched junction bases numbered 8, after V lost 3 bases and J lost 2 bases. The CDR3 consists of 17 residues. Germline V CDR1 and CDR2: SGDLS, YYNGEE. CDR3 region: CASSAPRSGGNTGELFF. The DNA for the CDR3 is TGTGCCAGCAGCGCCCCCCGTAGCGGGGGCAACACCGGGGAGCTGTTTTTT.